This T cell receptor (beta chain) derives from a study of blood T cells in healthy people across ages (dated by TCRdb to about 2015). Context from the whole study: In model experiments, template switching captured roughly one uniquely barcoded TCR beta cDNA molecule for every two T cells. Age-related changes in TCR beta repertoire diversity were measured in the study by deep sequencing normalized with unique cDNA molecular identifiers. Four age groups were formed from the donors: young (average approximately 15 years), middle-aged (around 37), aged (over 55) and long-lived (82). To avoid experimental bias, donors of different ages were distributed randomly across sequencing lanes. Two additional independent replicas of 1 million unique cDNA reads from the same blood draw were analyzed for two donors (one aged 18 to 30 and one aged 80 or older).

Library construction relied on 5' RACE. These reads were obtained on an Illumina HiSeq 2500. The second PCR ran for roughly 6 to 11 cycles and used a J-beta primer mix along with a sample-barcoded 5' primer. Each TCR beta cDNA molecule received a unique molecular identifier from a template-switch 5' adaptor carrying 12 random nucleotides. At least 3 million CDR3-containing paired-end reads were obtained from each sample. The Mint cDNA synthesis kit, primed by a TRBC-specific oligonucleotide, was used to synthesize first-strand cDNA from all RNA. Following uracil-DNA glycosylase treatment, a first 18-cycle PCR with universal primers M1SS and BC2_uni_R was performed on all cDNA. In the paper's pipeline: For normalization, 1 million high-quality reads were randomly selected from each sample, with every read carrying a distinct molecular identifier. Reads with shared molecular identifiers were discarded instead of being binned into consensus sequences. MiTCR, set to a Q25 quality threshold and the strictest error-elimination algorithm, was used for CDR3 identification, clonotype clustering and error correction. A nonparametric unseen species model with Euler transformation was used to estimate a lower bound on total TCR beta diversity. The public reads were reanalyzed by TCRdb: fastp trimming at Q25, MiXCR alignment, in-frame beta chains only. Each entry is one CDR3 protein sequence, shown with its most common DNA and genes. The V and J calls follow TCRdb's processing rather than the paper's. This sample is represented by about 650,000 distinct CDR3 sequences; around 50% of them were singletons. About 14% of the sample comes from the top ten.

General findings and caveats noted by the study authors: As age increased, observed TCR beta diversity per million T cells dropped in a roughly linear way, and a significant reduction was already evident by age 40. Because donor CMV infection status was unknown, age-related changes in expanded clonotypes were potentially confounded. Bulk unsorted PBMC profiling prevented conclusive comparison of naive and antigen-experienced compartments. Total diversity estimates from one million sequenced T cells were considered lower bounds and underestimates. A strong correlation was found between observed TCR beta diversity and the percentage of naive T cells measured by flow cytometry. The long-lived group showed more naive CD4+ T cells, fewer expanded clones and increased TCR diversity than the aged group, suggesting age selection.

Trimming costs V 4 bases and J 6 bases, and their ends lie 16 bases apart. Its CDR3 holds 15 amino acids, cysteine through phenylalanine. Only the CDR3 region is kept as DNA, spanning 45 bases read in frame from base 1. The germline V gene supplies CDR1 MGHRA and CDR2 YSYEKL. The 35 to 40 donors, aged about 6 to 100 years, were systemically healthy Caucasian individuals from Russia. About 9.1 milliliters of peripheral blood were collected from each donor into EDTA-treated Vacutainer tubes. Ficoll-Paque density-gradient centrifugation was used to isolate PBMCs, with at least 7 million obtained per sample. Trizol reagent was used to extract total RNA from the PBMCs, yielding at least 5 micrograms per sample. For every donor, flow cytometry on a PBMC aliquot measured the percentage of naive CD45RAhigh/CD27high T cells. This clonotype was seen ten or more times. Its cognate antigen has yet to be identified. No base qualities exist here, and no much larger clone lies one base off it.

The rearrangement joined TRBV4-1 to TRBJ1-5; a tentative D call is TRBD1 (5 bases match). Sequencing was carried out using blood. The clonotype was recovered from a woman older than 75 in good health. Read as DNA, the sequence is TGCGCCAGCAGCCCGAACACAGGTGGGGTTCAGCCCCAGCATTTT. Translated, it reads CASSPNTGGVQPQHF.